This is a list of T cell receptor beta chains from one sample in a study of cytomegalovirus exposure and HLA in healthy donors. Profiling relied on immunoSEQ multiplex PCR, and the TCRdb table lists in-frame clones only, not all of them. The sample yields tens of thousands of clones, around 70% seen once. The sequenced sample was PBMCs. The receptors originated from a woman in her fifties or sixties in good health and CMV-seronegative. The CDR3 runs from the conserved cysteine through the conserved F or W. The order of the fields is D gene, J gene, CDR3 length, clone size, V gene, CDR3 DNA, CDR3 protein. A D gene is named only where the DNA matches it firmly. Expanded clones get a size class; other rows say once, few or many, or leave the size out.

>NA|TRBJ2-7|14|NA|TRBV13
TGTGCCAGCAGCTTAGGACTAGAGGGGGACGAGCAGTACTTC
CASSLGLEGDEQYF
>TRBD2|TRBJ2-5|15|NA|TRBV13
TGTGCCAGCAGCCGGACTAGCGGGGTCGGGGAGACCCAGTACTTC
CASSRTSGVGETQYF
>NA|TRBJ1-5|15|NA|TRBV28
TGTGCCAGCAGCCTGCCCTCGGGGGATCGTCAGCCCCAGCATTTT
CASSLPSGDRQPQHF
>TRBD1|TRBJ1-5|15|NA|TRBV15
TGTGCCACCAGGGAAGGACAGGGGCTACCTCAGCCCCAGCATTTT
CATREGQGLPQPQHF
>NA|TRBJ1-4|15|NA|TRBV6-6
TGTGCCAGCACCCCCGGAGAACTGGAAAATGAAAAACTGTTTTTT
CASTPGELENEKLFF
>NA|TRBJ2-1|15|NA|TRBV4-1
TGCGCCAGCAGCCATGCGGGACTGGATGAGGAAGGGCAGTTCTTC
CASSHAGLDEEGQFF
>TRBD1|TRBJ2-7|16|once|TRBV19
TGTGCCAGTAGTATAAGGTCGGGACAGGGGGCCCACGAGCAGTACTTC
CASSIRSGQGAHEQYF
>TRBD1|TRBJ1-4|15|once|TRBV5-1
TGCGCCAGCAGACAGGGGACACCGGTAGGGGAAAAACTGTTTTTT
CASRQGTPVGEKLFF
>TRBD1|TRBJ1-3|13|NA|TRBV7-8
TGTGCCAGCAGCTCAGGGGGGGGAAACACCATATATTTT
CASSSGGGNTIYF
>TRBD2|TRBJ2-1|15|NA|TRBV4-1
TGCGCCAGCAGCCAAGGGGGACTAGCCGACAATGAGCAGTTCTTC
CASSQGGLADNEQFF
>TRBD1|TRBJ2-4|14|NA|TRBV5-6
TGTGCCAGCAGCACTTCAGGGGGCGAAAACATTCAGTACTTC
CASSTSGGENIQYF
>NA|TRBJ2-7|17|NA|TRBV7-8
TGTGCCAGCAGCTTATTAGGTTCCCGGAAAGCGTATTCCGAGCAGTACTTC
CASSLLGSRKAYSEQYF
>TRBD1|TRBJ2-7|14|few|TRBV6-5
TGTGCCAGCAGTTACGGGGACAGCTTGTACGAGCAGTACTTC
CASSYGDSLYEQYF
>NA|TRBJ2-2|16|NA|TRBV4-3
TGCGCCAGCAGCCAAGATTTAGTTGCCATCGCCGGGGAGCTGTTTTTT
CASSQDLVAIAGELFF
>NA|TRBJ1-1|15|NA|TRBV5-4
TGTGCCAGCAGCCCTATTGGGGAGGGGACCAATGAAGCTTTCTTT
CASSPIGEGTNEAFF
>TRBD2|TRBJ2-5|15|NA|TRBV25-1
TGTGCCAGCAGTGCGACTAGCGGGAGGCACGAGACCCAGTACTTC
CASSATSGRHETQYF
>NA|TRBJ2-5|13|NA|TRBV5-1
TGCGCCAGCAGCGTCCGCGCACAAGAGACCCAGTACTTC
CASSVRAQETQYF
>NA|TRBJ2-2|15|NA|TRBV7-6
TGTGCCAGCAGCTTAGCGGGACTGAACACCGGGGAGCTGTTTTTT
CASSLAGLNTGELFF
>NA|TRBJ1-1|13|NA|TRBV5-1
TGCGCCAGCACCCTAGGGAGCGGCACTGAAGCTTTCTTT
CASTLGSGTEAFF
>TRBD1|TRBJ2-5|14|NA|TRBV2
TGTGCCAGCGCACCGGGACAGGGGTTTGGGACCCAGTACTTC
CASAPGQGFGTQYF
>NA|TRBJ2-7|12|few|TRBV5-1
TGCGCCAGCAGCTTGGCTTTCGACGAGCAGTACTTC
CASSLAFDEQYF
>TRBD1|TRBJ1-2|15|NA|TRBV28
TGTGCCAGCAGTTCGGGCACGACAGGGATTTATGGCTACACCTTC
CASSSGTTGIYGYTF
>TRBD2|TRBJ2-3|17|NA|TRBV9
TGTGCCAGCAGCGGCGGGACTAGCGGTTTTCACACAGATACGCAGTATTTT
CASSGGTSGFHTDTQYF
>NA|TRBJ1-2|15|NA|TRBV7-8
TGTGCCAGCAGCTCCCCTTCGGGGGGTTCCTATGGCTACACCTTC
CASSSPSGGSYGYTF
>TRBD1|TRBJ1-1|15|NA|TRBV6-5
TGTGCCAGCAGGATAACCGGGACAGAGAACACTGAAGCTTTCTTT
CASRITGTENTEAFF
>TRBD2|TRBJ2-5|17|NA|TRBV5-4
TGTGCCAGCAGCCCGGGGGGTCGGCGGGGGGGCCAAGAGACCCAGTACTTC
CASSPGGRRGGQETQYF
>TRBD1|TRBJ1-3|16|once|TRBV7-9
TGTGCCAGCAGCCCGCGGGGTGTGGACAGGGGAAACACCATATATTTT
CASSPRGVDRGNTIYF
>NA|TRBJ2-7|13|NA|TRBV29-1
TGCAGCGTTGACGCGGAGGGCCGGTACGAGCAGTACTTC
CSVDAEGRYEQYF
>TRBD2|TRBJ2-7|13|NA|TRBV6-5
TGTGCCAGCAGTGGGGGACTAGCCTACGAGCAGTACTTC
CASSGGLAYEQYF
>NA|TRBJ1-3|15|NA|TRBV9
TGTGCCAGCAGCCGGTCGGGAGGTACTGGAAACACCATATATTTT
CASSRSGGTGNTIYF
>NA|TRBJ1-1|12|NA|TRBV18
TGTGCCAGCTCACCGGTAGTAACTGAAGCTTTCTTT
CASSPVVTEAFF
>TRBD1|TRBJ1-5|13|few|TRBV5-4
TGTGCCAGCAGCTTACAGGGGGCTGACGTCCAGCATTTT
CASSLQGADVQHF
>NA|TRBJ2-7|15|NA|TRBV7-8
TGTGCCAGCAGCTTAGCGCGGGACTCAGCCTACGAGCAGTACTTC
CASSLARDSAYEQYF
>NA|TRBJ1-5|17|NA|TRBV4-1
TGCGCCAGCAGCTTCGACAGTCCCGGACAGTCTAATCAGCCCCAGCATTTT
CASSFDSPGQSNQPQHF
>TRBD2|TRBJ2-1|14|NA|TRBV28
TGTGCCAGCAGTCCCCAACTAGCGGGAGTCGAGCAGTTCTTC
CASSPQLAGVEQFF
>TRBD2|TRBJ2-3|15|NA|TRBV18
TGTGCCAGCTCAAAGACTAGCGTAAGAGCAGATACGCAGTATTTT
CASSKTSVRADTQYF
>TRBD2|TRBJ2-1|14|NA|TRBV2
TGTGCCAGCAAAGGGACTAGCGTTTACAATGAGCAGTTCTTC
CASKGTSVYNEQFF
>TRBD2|TRBJ2-2|15|NA|TRBV2
TGTGCCAGTGGAGGGGGACTAGCGAGGACCGGGGAGCTGTTTTTT
CASGGGLARTGELFF
>TRBD2|TRBJ2-7|15|few|TRBV2
TGTGCCAGCAGTGAACAAGCGGGAGGGATCCACGAGCAGTACTTC
CASSEQAGGIHEQYF